This T cell receptor beta chain is drawn from a study of CD8+ T cells in alopecia areata (dated by TCRdb to 2016 to 2019). Regarding the complete study: To study T cell clonal expansion in alopecia areata, the researchers applied high-throughput TCRbeta sequencing to both the C3H/HeJ mouse model and human patients. On the human side, TCRbeta sequencing was run on scalp tissue and on sorted CD4+ and CD8+ peripheral blood T cells from healthy controls and from alopecia areata patients with either patchy or totalis/universalis disease. Scalp clonality was compared among normal scalp (n=4), patchy alopecia areata scalp (n=8), and alopecia totalis/universalis scalp (n=8). RNA came from the PAXgene miRNA kit for fixed scalp, the miRNeasy kit for PBMCs, and the RNeasy kit for mouse skin. Amplification of TCRbeta CDR3 regions was done by immunoSEQ multiplex PCR using 35 Vbeta forward primers and 13 Jbeta reverse primers. The investigation overall reported the following: Compared with mice, TCR sequences shared between patients were less clear, possibly partly because of HLA diversity across the patient population. Lesional scalp, especially in alopecia totalis/universalis, showed higher clonality and more expanded CD8+ clones than normal scalp, suggesting antigenic drive. Resident alphabeta T cells in normal human skin are also sequenced, complicating scalp TCR repertoire analysis, unlike mouse skin dominated by gammadelta T cells.

The CDR3 covers 14 residues, taking in both the cysteine and the phenylalanine. Only the CDR3 portion is preserved as DNA: 42 bases, with reading frame beginning at the first base. CDR1 and CDR2 (SQVTM, ANQGSEA) derive from the germline V gene. Trimmed from V: 6 bases; trimmed from J: 0 bases; junction bases lacking a gene match: 1. PBMCs were isolated by density centrifugation and stained for CD3, CD4 and CD8, and CD4+ and CD8+ T cells were sorted on a FACSAria. Scalp biopsies and blood samples were obtained from unaffected controls. Libraries came from the immunoSEQ multiplex PCR assay. To provide template for TCR sequencing, every sample had RNA extracted and reverse transcribed into cDNA. SuperScript III was used for first-strand cDNA synthesis, primed with a 2:1 mix of oligo-dT and random hexamers. A synthetic immune receptor repertoire was used to gauge amplification bias, and whatever bias remained was removed computationally. For the original study's pipeline: After raw reads were preprocessed to remove errors, the CDR3 was defined following IMGT conventions as running from the conserved cysteine to phenylalanine. To get clonality, Shannon entropy was normalized by log2 of the number of productive unique TCRs and the result was subtracted from 1. Scalp TCRbeta sequences were cross-referenced with sorted blood CD4 and CD8 repertoires so that the CD4 or CD8 identity of scalp clones could be inferred. TCRdb stores this immuneACCESS table with in-frame sequences only. Part of the clones is absent; in the studies checked, under half of the shortfall reflects unresolved V genes, and no reason is known for the rest. That table supplies the V and J calls and clone size; D and trimming were determined from the DNA. For this sample there are roughly 100,000 clones; 45% to 60% appear just once. The ten largest clones represent roughly 8.8% of the sample.

About this clone: This receptor's antigen is unknown. No base quality information exists; no much larger clone differs at one position.

This sequence was found in a human donor in good health. Sequenced input: CD4+ T cells sorted from blood. The rearrangement joined TRBV29-1 to TRBJ2-3; 12 of the junction bases match TRBD1. The DNA sequence reads TGCAGCGTGGGGACAGGGGGCAGCACAGATACGCAGTATTTT. It is translated as CSVGTGGSTDTQYF.